This TCR beta chain was recorded in a study of T cell changes during pregnancy in multiple sclerosis. Sequencing was performed with immunoSEQ multiplex PCR; in TCRdb, only in-frame clones are kept and a portion is missing. This sample yields tens of thousands of clones, of which 92% are seen a single time; about 0.37% belongs to the top ten. CDR3 size: 16 residues. Germline CDR1 is KGHSH and CDR2 is LQKENI. Trimming pared 4 bases from V and 3 bases from J, leaving 16 bases between. The sequencing here drew on CD4+ T cells from peripheral blood mononuclear cells, taken after pregnancy. The chain links TRBV18 to TRBJ1-5; TRBD1 might be the D (6 bases). The source is a female donor in good health, enrolled as a control in a pregnancy study. CDR3 nucleotides: TGTGCCAGCTCACTGGGCAGGGGTTCCCCCAATCAGCCCCAGCATTTT. This encodes CASSLGRGSPNQPQHF.